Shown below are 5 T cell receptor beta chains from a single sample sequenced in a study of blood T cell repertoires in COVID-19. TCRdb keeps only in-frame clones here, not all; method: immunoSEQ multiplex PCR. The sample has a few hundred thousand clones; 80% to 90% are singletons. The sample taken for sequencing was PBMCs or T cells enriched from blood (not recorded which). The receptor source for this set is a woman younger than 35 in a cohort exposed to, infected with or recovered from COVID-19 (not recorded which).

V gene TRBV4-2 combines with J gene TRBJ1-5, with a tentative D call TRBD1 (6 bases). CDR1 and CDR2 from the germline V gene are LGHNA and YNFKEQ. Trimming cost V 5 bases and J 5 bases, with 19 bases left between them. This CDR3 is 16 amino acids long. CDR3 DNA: TGTGCCAGCAGCTTAAGCGAAGGGGGAGTCTATCAGCCCCAGCATTTT. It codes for CASSLSEGGVYQPQHF.

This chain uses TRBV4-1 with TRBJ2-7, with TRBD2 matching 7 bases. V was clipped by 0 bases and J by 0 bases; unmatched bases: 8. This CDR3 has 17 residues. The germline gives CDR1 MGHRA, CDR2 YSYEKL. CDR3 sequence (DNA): TGCGCCAGCAGCCAAGAATCGGTGGGCGGGAGCTCCTACGAGCAGTACTTC. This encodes CASSQESVGGSSYEQYF.

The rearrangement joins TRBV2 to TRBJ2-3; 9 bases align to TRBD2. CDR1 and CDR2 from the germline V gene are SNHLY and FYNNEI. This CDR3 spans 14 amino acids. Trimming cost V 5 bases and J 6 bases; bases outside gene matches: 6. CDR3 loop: CASSNSGSGDTQYF. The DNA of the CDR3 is TGTGCCAGCAGTAATAGCGGGAGTGGGGATACGCAGTATTTT. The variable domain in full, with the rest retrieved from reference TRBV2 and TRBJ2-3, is EPEVTQTPSHQVTQMGQEVILRCVPISNHLYFYWYRQILGQKVEFLVSFYNNEISEKSEIFDDQFSVERPDGSNFTLKIRSTKLEDSAMYFCASSNSGSGDTQYFGPGTRLTVL.

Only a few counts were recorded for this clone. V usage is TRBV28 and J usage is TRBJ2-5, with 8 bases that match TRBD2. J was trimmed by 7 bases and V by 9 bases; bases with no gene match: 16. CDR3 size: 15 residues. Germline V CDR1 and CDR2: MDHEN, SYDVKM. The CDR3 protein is CASRGAGGSGGTQYF. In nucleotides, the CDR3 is TGTGCCAGTAGGGGGGCGGGGGGCTCCGGAGGGACCCAGTACTTC. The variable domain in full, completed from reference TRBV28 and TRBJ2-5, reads DVKVTQSSRYLVKRTGEKVFLECVQDMDHENMFWYRQDPGLGLRLIYFSYDVKMKEKGDIPEGYSVSREKKERFSLILESASTNQTSMYLCASRGAGGSGGTQYFGPGTRLLVL.

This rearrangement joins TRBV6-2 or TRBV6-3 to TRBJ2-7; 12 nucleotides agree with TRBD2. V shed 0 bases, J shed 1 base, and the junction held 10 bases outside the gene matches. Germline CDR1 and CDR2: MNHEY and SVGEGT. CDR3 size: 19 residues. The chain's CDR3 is CASSYSATGTSGPSYEQYF. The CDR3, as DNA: TGTGCCAGCAGTTACTCGGCCACCGGGACTAGCGGGCCATCCTACGAGCAGTACTTC.